Listed here is a single TCR beta chain. The antigen is undetermined. The sample belongs to a study of cytomegalovirus exposure and HLA in healthy donors. Overall study: About 85 million unique TCRs from HLA-typed donors were held in an early release of data.

The PCR employed 60 Vbeta primers together with 13 Jbeta primers. Sequencing was performed with immunoSEQ multiplex PCR; in TCRdb, only in-frame clones are kept and a portion is missing. The sample has about 140,000 clones; about 74% are singletons. Regarding the study as a whole: A later look showed TCR association rates differing by HLA locus, highest for DRB1 and lowest for HLA-C.

CDR1 and CDR2 (germline): SGHDT, YYEEEE. The CDR3 spans 16 residues. Trimming stripped 0 bases from V and 1 base from J, with 8 bases between. The source material was PBMCs. The rearrangement uses TRBV5-6 and TRBJ2-6; D ambiguous. This clonotype was sampled from a woman between 45 and 60 years old in good health and CMV-seronegative. CDR3 nucleotides: TGTGCCAGCAGCTTGGTAGATCCTTCTGGGGCCAACGTCCTGACTTTC. Its translation: CASSLVDPSGANVLTF.